The subject of this entry is one T cell receptor beta chain. Its antigen is still unknown. Germline assignment: CDR1 MNHEY and CDR2 SVGEGT. CDR3 length: 13 amino acids. V shed 7 bases and J 4 bases; nucleotides not matched to a gene: 5. The data derive from a study of blood T cells in healthy people across ages. Study findings and constraints: Possibly, changes in expanded clonotypes were confounded because donor CMV status was unknown.

Total RNA, at least 6 micrograms per sample, came from PBMCs. With a J-beta primer mix and a sample-barcoded 5' primer, a second PCR ran roughly 6 to 11 cycles. MiXCR, run by TCRdb on the 5' RACE reads, gives a single entry per CDR3 protein. Here the sample spans roughly 2 million distinct CDR3 sequences, about 49% being singletons. This clonotype originated in a woman between 35 and 50 years old in good health. Sequenced input: blood. The chain combines TRBV6-2 or TRBV6-3 with TRBJ1-2; 8 positions agree with TRBD1. DNA for the CDR3: TGTGCCAGCATGCCGGGACAGGTCTATGGCTACACCTTC. Its translation is CASMPGQVYGYTF.